This T cell receptor beta chain was captured in a study of shared clonotypes between healthy human individuals. Study-level information: The study enrolled a couple of women and a few men aged 18 to 49. Regarding the study as a whole: Only blood was sampled, and tissue TCR repertoires likely differ from blood ones. The study found lower generation probabilities in non-shared clonotypes than in those shared by all four donors.

Worth noting for this clone: Its cognate antigen is unknown.

This CDR3 spans 17 amino acids. Germline V gene sequence: CDR1 SGHVS, CDR2 FNYEAQ. Trimming cost V 4 bases and J 8 bases; bases outside gene matches: 9. Using immunoSEQ multiplex PCR, the repertoire was profiled, and TCRdb retains in-frame clones only, with some absent. The repertoire has roughly 1,000,000 clones, about 80% of them found once; the top ten carry 0.52%. Sequencing input: memory CD4+ T cells from PBMCs. Subset here: CD45RA-negative fraction. The clonotype comes from a man between 18 and 35 years old in good health. Some clones in this sample may be carry-over from other donors' samples. The chain combines TRBV7-6 with TRBJ2-1; 15 bases match TRBD2. CDR3 nucleotide sequence: TGTGCCAGCAGCTCAAAAGGACTAGCGGGAGGGAGGCATGAGCAGTTCTTC. Protein: CASSSKGLAGGRHEQFF.